This TCR beta chain was found in a study of T-cell memory formation after mild COVID-19 listed by TCRdb under 2021. Regarding the complete study: TCR sequence clusters from the two donors were largely donor specific. T-cell clones expanding and contracting after mild COVID-19 in a couple of donors were tracked by longitudinal TCRalpha and TCRbeta repertoire sequencing. Two young, previously healthy adult volunteers made up the cohort, one male and one female. The paper's findings and limits, for the study overall: Clones that contracted from day 15 to 85 showed balanced CD4/CD8 phenotypes, whereas a second wave of clones that expanded from day 15 to 37 leaned towards CD4+. Contracting CD4+ clones turned up mainly in the CM and EM memory subsets, whereas EMRA was where CD8+ clones were enriched. The second-wave clones that peaked on day 37 were not confirmed to be SARS-CoV-2 specific. Some responding clones were found in pre-infection memory, which suggests that pre-existing cross-reactive memory T cells took part in the SARS-CoV-2 response. The study covered only two mild cases, and larger cohorts including severe cases with pre-infection samples were considered necessary.

The CDR3 starts with the cysteine, ends with the phenylalanine, and has 12 residues. The DNA shown is the 36-base CDR3, in frame from base 1. CDR1 ENHRY and CDR2 SYGVKD were looked up in the germline V gene. V sheds 6 bases and J sheds 4 bases, leaving 7 bases between their ends. The instrument was an Illumina NovaSeq 6000. cDNA libraries for TCRalpha and TCRbeta were prepared by 5'RACE using constant-segment primers, with sample barcodes and unique molecular identifiers added. Trizol reagent was used to extract RNA from every sample. Library amplification was performed in two PCR steps, and a second sample barcode and Illumina TruSeq adapters were introduced in the second step. Sequencing of libraries was performed on an Illumina NovaSeq with 2 x 150 bp paired-end reads. Processing in the source paper ran as follows. Demultiplexing of reads and collapsing into UMI-guided consensus sequences were performed with migec v1.2.7. Using mixcr v2.1.11, UMI consensuses were aligned to TRA and TRB V and J templates and then assembled into clonotypes. Expanded or contracted clonotypes were those called significant by both edgeR and NoisET, with noise models trained on biological replicates. For edgeR calls, the cutoffs were a false discovery rate-adjusted p below 0.01 and a log2 fold-change threshold of 1. As an exploratory analysis of dynamics, PCA with hierarchical clustering was applied to max-normalized trajectories of the 1000 most abundant clonotypes. Separately sequenced CD4+ and CD8+ repertoires were used to assign a CD4 or CD8 phenotype to each responding clone. The public reads were reprocessed in TCRdb via fastp at Q25 and MiXCR, keeping in-frame beta chains. A single entry per CDR3 protein holds the most common genes and DNA from its merged rows. These V and J calls derive from TCRdb rather than the authors' analysis. The table for this sample lists roughly 160,000 distinct CDR3 sequences; 10% to 15% of them were counted only once. Approximately 3.5% of the sample is held by the ten biggest clonotypes.

Details on this clonotype: What antigen it recognizes has not been identified. Nothing much larger sits one base from this clone, and base qualities are not available.

PBMCs were isolated by Ficoll-Paque density gradient centrifugation. The sequenced sample consisted of PBMCs or a T cell subset sorted from them (not recorded which). This sequence uses TRBV10-3 and TRBJ1-3; confidence is insufficient to name the D gene. The source is a man aged 18 to 29 who had mild COVID-19 (a few samples of this study predate the infection). The sample titles of this study are shuffled in the database, so cell type and time point are left out; the donor was told from shared clones. The DNA sequence is given as TGTGCCATCAGATCGGAGGGAAACACCATATATTTT. The translation is CAIRSEGNTIYF.